The 26 T cell receptor beta chains in this list originate from one sample, sequenced in a study of blood T cell repertoires in COVID-19. The table came from immunoSEQ multiplex PCR; TCRdb's copy has only in-frame clones and leaves some out. The sample includes some 150,000 clones, more than 60% seen only once; the top ten take roughly 10%. Sequenced sample: peripheral blood. The receptor set was obtained from a woman aged 45-65 years with active or convalescent COVID-19.

This clone was recorded once. V is TRBV10-1 and J is TRBJ1-4, with 8 bases aligning to TRBD1. The CDR3 loop spans 14 amino acids. The germline gives CDR1 WNHNN, CDR2 SYGVQD (reference sequence). Germline trimming cut 6 bases from V and 6 bases from J; bases unmatched to any gene: 6. CDR3 protein: CASREGQAHEKLFF. DNA for the CDR3: TGCGCCAGCAGGGAGGGACAGGCGCATGAAAAACTGTTTTTT.

The CDR3 DNA is TGTGCCAGCAGTGAATGGGCCCAGTGGCATTCACCCCTCCACTTT. This sequence encodes CASSEWAQWHSPLHF. This chain uses TRBV6-1 with TRBJ1-6; D remains unclear. Germline lookup yields CDR1 MNHNS and CDR2 SASEGT. Trimming cost V 2 bases and J 8 bases, with 13 bases left between them. The CDR3 runs to 15 residues.

This clone was counted a single time. The rearrangement uses TRBV12-3 or TRBV12-4 and TRBJ2-7; D is perhaps TRBD1 (6 bases). The CDR3 has 13 residues. With 5 bases removed from V and 5 bases from J, the gap between germline ends came to 13 bases. The CDR3 protein is CASSGGPRNEQYF. The CDR3 nucleotides are TGTGCCAGCAGTGGGGGCCCCCGGAACGAGCAGTACTTC.

This rearrangement joins TRBV5-6 to TRBJ1-2, with D perhaps matching TRBD1 (5 bases). Deletions cut 0 bases from V and 1 base from J, with 13 bases between. This CDR3 is built from 16 residues. Germline V gene data show CDR1 as SGHDT and CDR2 as YYEEEE. In DNA form, the CDR3 reads TGTGCCAGCAGCTTGGTCCCAGGGTCGGTTAACTATGGCTACACCTTC. This translates into CASSLVPGSVNYGYTF.

The chain recombines TRBV5-6 with TRBJ2-7; 7 nucleotides agree with TRBD2. With V trimmed by 7 bases and J by 6 bases, 28 bases remained unmatched. The CDR3 is 19 amino acids. Germline V gene lookup returns CDR1 SGHDT and CDR2 YYEEEE. CDR3 residues: CASSQWRGEAGRFRVEQYF. Here the CDR3 DNA reads TGTGCCAGCTCCCAATGGCGGGGTGAAGCGGGAAGATTTCGGGTCGAGCAGTACTTC.

The rearrangement uses TRBV28 and TRBJ1-1; 9 bases map to TRBD1. CDR1 is MDHEN, CDR2 SYDVKM, per germline. There are 13 residues in the CDR3. Trimming at V came to 4 bases and at J to 5 bases, leaving 2 bases not matched to a gene. The CDR3, as DNA: TGTGCCAGCAGTTGGACAGGGGAAACTGAAGCTTTCTTT. It specifies CASSWTGETEAFF.

The rearrangement joins TRBV6-6 to TRBJ1-3; 8 positions agree with TRBD1. The CDR3 has 16 amino acids. The J segment lost 2 bases and the V segment lost 0 bases, leaving 3 bases of the junction unmatched. Germline CDR1 is MNHNY and CDR2 is SVGAGI (reference sequence). The CDR3 sequence is CASSYSGQGPGNTIYF. The CDR3 DNA reads TGTGCCAGCAGTTACTCCGGACAGGGCCCTGGAAACACCATATATTTT.

V usage is TRBV18 and J usage is TRBJ2-5; 7 positions agree with TRBD2. This CDR3 is built from 16 residues. V trimming: 3 bases; J trimming: 1 base; junction bases outside the gene matches: 8. Germline CDR1 is KGHSH and CDR2 is LQKENI. This chain's CDR3 is CASSPRASGPQETQYF. In nucleotides, the CDR3 is TGTGCCAGCTCACCTAGGGCTAGCGGACCCCAAGAGACCCAGTACTTC.

The V call is TRBV4-2, the J call TRBJ1-5; 8 bases map to TRBD1. This CDR3 spans 14 amino acids. Germline loops: CDR1 LGHNA, CDR2 YNFKEQ. The V segment lost 3 bases and the J segment 5 bases; nucleotides outside the gene matches: 3. CDR3: CASSHNRGDQPQHF. The CDR3 DNA reads TGTGCCAGCAGCCACAACAGGGGGGATCAGCCCCAGCATTTT.

The V call is TRBV28, the J call TRBJ1-2; 8 bases match TRBD1. In germline, CDR1 is MDHEN, CDR2 SYDVKM. V shed 5 bases and J 4 bases; nucleotides not matched to a gene: 9. The CDR3 totals 15 residues. CDR3 sequence: CASSPPGQGVYGYTF. The CDR3 region has the DNA TGTGCCAGCAGTCCCCCCGGACAGGGCGTCTATGGCTACACCTTC.

The chain recombines TRBV24-1 with TRBJ2-3; weak D call: TRBD2 (5 bases). The germline V gene encodes CDR1 KGHDR and CDR2 SFDVKD. There are 14 residues in the CDR3. Trimming shortened V by 4 bases and J by 4 bases, and 11 bases separated the two germline ends. Here the CDR3 DNA reads TGTGCCACCAGTGACCCTACTAGACCAGATACGCAGTATTTT. It yields the protein CATSDPTRPDTQYF.

The chain has TRBV21-1 and TRBJ2-5; TRBD2, as called in the table, went unchecked against the DNA. TRBV21-1 is a pseudogene segment. The CDR3 is 15 amino acids. CDR3 region: CASSKLAGGLTTQYF. The DNA of the CDR3 is TGTGCCAGCAGCAAACTAGCGGGAGGGTTGACGACCCAGTACTTC.

The V gene is TRBV9, the J gene TRBJ1-1, with 7 positions matching TRBD1. This CDR3 has 13 amino acids. Germline V gene data show CDR1 as SGDLS and CDR2 as YYNGEE. The junction had 5 bases not matched to a gene; V was cut back by 2 bases and J by 7 bases. CDR3 loop: CASSVRGMGEAFF. The CDR3, as DNA: TGTGCCAGCAGCGTCAGGGGGATGGGTGAAGCTTTCTTT. Drawing the rest from reference TRBV9 and TRBJ1-1, the complete variable domain is DSGVTQTPKHLITATGQRVTLRCSPRSGDLSVYWYQQSLDQGLQFLIQYYNGEERAKGNILERFSAQQFPDLHSELNLSSLELGDSALYFCASSVRGMGEAFFGQGTRLTVV.

V gene TRBV29-1 combines with J gene TRBJ1-1, with TRBD1 as a possible D gene (6 bases). The germline gives CDR1 SQVTM, CDR2 ANQGSEA. The germline V and J ends were trimmed by 4 bases and 6 bases, with 12 bases remaining between them. The CDR3 is 12 residues long. The CDR3: CSVVGEGAEAFF. As DNA, the CDR3 is TGCAGCGTTGTGGGGGAGGGGGCTGAAGCTTTCTTT.

The V and J genes are TRBV11-2 and TRBJ2-1; TRBD2 aligns across 7 bases. The CDR3 contains 15 residues. V shed 5 bases and J 6 bases; nucleotides not matched to a gene: 10. Germline CDR1 reads SGHAT; CDR2 reads FQNNGV. The CDR3 sequence: CASSRRAGRGNEQFF. DNA of the CDR3: TGTGCCAGCAGCAGAAGAGCGGGGCGTGGCAATGAGCAGTTCTTC.

The V call is TRBV7-8, the J call TRBJ1-2; 8 bases fit TRBD1. There are 17 residues in the CDR3. The germline V gene has CDR1 SGHVS and CDR2 FQNEAQ. After removal of 5 bases from V and 2 bases from J, the junction contained 13 bases not matched to a gene. The CDR3 region is CASSRGQASWGNYGYTF. DNA for the CDR3: TGTGCCAGCAGCCGGGGACAGGCCAGTTGGGGAAACTATGGCTACACCTTC.

The CDR3 sequence is CASSPANGNTIYF. DNA for the CDR3: TGTGCCAGCAGCCCCGCTAATGGAAACACCATATATTTT. The genes are TRBV9 and TRBJ1-3, with D uncertain. Deletions cut 4 bases from V and 3 bases from J, with 8 bases between. From germline, CDR1 is SGDLS and CDR2 YYNGEE. CDR3 length: 13 residues.

The chain uses TRBV2 and TRBJ1-4, with 9 bases that match TRBD1. Germline trimming cut 7 bases from V and 5 bases from J; bases unmatched to any gene: 5. Germline lookup yields CDR1 SNHLY and CDR2 FYNNEI. The CDR3 has 14 amino acids. The CDR3 coding sequence is TGTGCCAGCATGAGGGACAGGGCAAATGAAAAACTGTTTTTT. It yields the protein CASMRDRANEKLFF. The variable domain in full, completed from reference TRBV2 and TRBJ1-4, reads EPEVTQTPSHQVTQMGQEVILRCVPISNHLYFYWYRQILGQKVEFLVSFYNNEISEKSEIFDDQFSVERPDGSNFTLKIRSTKLEDSAMYFCASMRDRANEKLFFGSGTQLSVL.

This CDR3 is CASSPGQGYQPQHF. DNA of the CDR3: TGTGCCAGCAGCCCGGGACAGGGATATCAGCCCCAGCATTTT. The chain employs TRBV5-5 and TRBJ1-5; 9 bases line up with TRBD1. The CDR3 is 14 residues long. CDR1 SGHKS and CDR2 YYEKEE come from the germline V gene (reference sequence). V lost 4 bases to trimming and J lost 5 bases; unmatched junction nucleotides: 4.

The V gene is TRBV28, the J gene TRBJ2-3; 9 bases line up with TRBD1. The germline V gene has CDR1 MDHEN and CDR2 SYDVKM. This CDR3 has 16 residues. V shed 3 bases and J 0 bases; nucleotides not matched to a gene: 4. CDR3 in amino acids: CASSLTGTGSTDTQYF. CDR3 nucleotide sequence: TGTGCCAGCAGTTTGACCGGGACAGGGAGCACAGATACGCAGTATTTT.

The chain employs TRBV7-2 and TRBJ1-1; 7 bases match TRBD1. Unmatched junction bases numbered 2, after V lost 0 bases and J lost 1 base. Looked up from germline, CDR1 is SGHTA and CDR2 is FQGNSA. This CDR3 spans 15 amino acids. Here the CDR3 DNA reads TGTGCCAGCAGCTTAGCGAAGGGGGCGAACACTGAAGCTTTCTTT. Amino acid sequence: CASSLAKGANTEAFF. The full variable domain, rest sourced from reference TRBV7-2 and TRBJ1-1, is GAGVSQSPSNKVTEKGKDVELRCDPISGHTALYWYRQSLGQGLEFLIYFQGNSAPDKSGLPSDRFSAERTGGSVSTLTIQRTQQEDSAVYLCASSLAKGANTEAFFGQGTRLTVV.

This clone came up once. The chain has TRBV28 and TRBJ1-2; 7 nucleotides line up with TRBD1. The ends lost 6 bases at V and 2 bases at J; junction bases unmatched: 6. The CDR3 has 14 amino acids. The germline CDR1 and CDR2 sequences are MDHEN and SYDVKM. The CDR3 nucleotides read TGTGCCAGCAGGACCGGGACAGCCAACTATGGCTACACCTTC. Translation: CASRTGTANYGYTF.

The chain carries TRBV7-8 and TRBJ1-5; TRBD1 matches 9 bases. CDR1 is SGHVS and CDR2 is FQNEAQ in the germline V gene. This CDR3 contains 15 residues. V shed 5 bases, J shed 4 bases, and the junction held 6 bases outside the gene matches. For the CDR3, the DNA is TGTGCCAGCAGCCCGGAGGGGACAGGGAATCAGCCCCAGCATTTT. It specifies CASSPEGTGNQPQHF.

The genes are TRBV2 and TRBJ2-1; 9 bases align to TRBD2. The CDR3 is 15 residues long. J was trimmed by 4 bases and V by 5 bases; bases with no gene match: 6. CDR1 SNHLY and CDR2 FYNNEI come from the germline V gene. CDR3 region: CASSRSGGSYNEQFF. CDR3 bases: TGTGCCAGCAGTAGAAGCGGGGGGTCTTACAATGAGCAGTTCTTC.

The rearrangement uses TRBV28 and TRBJ2-5, with a possible D match to TRBD2 (5 bases). Deletions cut 7 bases from V and 1 base from J, with 10 bases between. Germline-derived CDR1 and CDR2 are MDHEN and SYDVKM. The CDR3 has 13 amino acids. Here the CDR3 DNA reads TGTGCCAGCACATTGAGCGGCCAAGAGACCCAGTACTTC. It is translated as CASTLSGQETQYF.

This chain connects TRBV6-2 or TRBV6-3 to TRBJ1-5; 8 bases align to TRBD1. J lost 0 bases, V lost 4 bases, and 11 bases had no gene match. CDR1 is MNHEY, CDR2 SVGEGT, per germline. The CDR3 runs 18 residues. The CDR3 sequence is CASSSWAGGDYSNQPQHF. In nucleotides, the CDR3 is TGTGCCAGCAGTTCCTGGGCAGGGGGCGATTATAGCAATCAGCCCCAGCATTTT.